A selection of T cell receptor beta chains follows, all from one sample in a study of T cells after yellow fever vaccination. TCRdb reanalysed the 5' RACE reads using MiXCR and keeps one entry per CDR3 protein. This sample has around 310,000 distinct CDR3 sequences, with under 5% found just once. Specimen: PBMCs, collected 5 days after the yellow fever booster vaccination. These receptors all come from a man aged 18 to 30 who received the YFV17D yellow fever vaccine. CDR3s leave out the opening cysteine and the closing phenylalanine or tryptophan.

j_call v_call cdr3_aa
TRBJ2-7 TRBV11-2 ASRLPGGPSSYEQY
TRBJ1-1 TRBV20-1 SASKPRRTAQRNTEAF
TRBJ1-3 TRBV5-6 ASSFLVTIY
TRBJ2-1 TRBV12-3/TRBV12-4 ASSLRGQGRNEQF
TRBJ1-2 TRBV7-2 ASSLDRGANYGYT
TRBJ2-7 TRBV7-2 ASSLVASSYEQY
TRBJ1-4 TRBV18 ASSPPGQDNEKLF
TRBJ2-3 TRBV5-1 ASSSDGGLDTQY
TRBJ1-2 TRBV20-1 SARGPGSLGTNYGYT
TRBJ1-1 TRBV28 ASSSPPDRYTEAF
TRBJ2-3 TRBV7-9 ASKRDADTQY
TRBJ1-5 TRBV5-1 ASSWDTDQPQH
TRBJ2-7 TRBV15 ATSWTPGSGGVYEQY
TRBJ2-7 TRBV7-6 ASSLDWRGGYEQY
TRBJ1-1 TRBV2 ASVSWDPNTEAF
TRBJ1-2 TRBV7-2 ASSLVGFAGYT
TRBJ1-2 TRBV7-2 ASNLSASGGYGYT
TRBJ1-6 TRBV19 ASSIWVGNSPLH
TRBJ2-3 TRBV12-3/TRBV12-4 ASSSAGRADTQY
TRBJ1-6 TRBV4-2 ASSQAIQGITPLH
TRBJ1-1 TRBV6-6 ASSYGGAF
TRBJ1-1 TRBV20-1 SARVTGTGSEAF
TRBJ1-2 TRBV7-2 ASTVLGVLYGYT
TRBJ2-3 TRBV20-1 SAGAWGRQGTDTQY
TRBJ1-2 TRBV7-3 ASSSRTGGGYT
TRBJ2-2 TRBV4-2 ASSQDQSIGELF
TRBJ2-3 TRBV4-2 ASSQVALASPSDTQY
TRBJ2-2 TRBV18 ASSPFGASNTGELF
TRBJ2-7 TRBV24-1 ATSDLRQIKTYEQY
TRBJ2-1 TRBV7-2 ASSFYPLAGDLNEQF
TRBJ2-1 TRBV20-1 SARPSGVGSYNEQF
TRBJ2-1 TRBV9 ASSVATAGRYNEQF
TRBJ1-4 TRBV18 ASSPRTGTNEKLF
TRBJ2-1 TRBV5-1 ASSPGGADEQF
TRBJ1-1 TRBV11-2 ASSLAEAF
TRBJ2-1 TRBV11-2 ASSLGPRGAGNEQF
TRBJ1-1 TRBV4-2 ASSHASARGTEAF
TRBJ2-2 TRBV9 ASSVDTGDTGELF
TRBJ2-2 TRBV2 ASSTRLLAGANTGELF
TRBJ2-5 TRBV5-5 ASSWVSGTGAGETQY
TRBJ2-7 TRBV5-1 ASSLGQVGVDEQY
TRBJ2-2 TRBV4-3 ASSPWATGSNTGELF
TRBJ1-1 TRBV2 ASSEFNTEAF
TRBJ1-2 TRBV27 ASSPEQGQNGYT
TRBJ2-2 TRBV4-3 ASRDRVNTGELF
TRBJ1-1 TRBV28 ASSFPLGQRSAEAF
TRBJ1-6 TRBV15 ATSSGGFQILSPQIKSPLH
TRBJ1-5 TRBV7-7 ASRHRDRGRRECNQPQH
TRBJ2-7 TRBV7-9 ASSLYSYEQY
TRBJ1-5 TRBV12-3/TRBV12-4 ASSADSQGPQH
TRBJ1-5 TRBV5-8 ASSLLYGIGVGNQPQH
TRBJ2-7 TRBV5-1 ASSGRDRPVRGSSGRSYEQY
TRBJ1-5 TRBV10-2 ASGFKSNQPQH
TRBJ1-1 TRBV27 ASSWTAFTEAF
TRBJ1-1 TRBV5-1 ASSNRGTGTEAF
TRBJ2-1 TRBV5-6 ASSIGLAGGLFPYNEQF
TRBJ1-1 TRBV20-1 SASSEIDTEAF
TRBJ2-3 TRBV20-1 SAWRSTDTQY
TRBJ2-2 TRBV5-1 ASSFLRGGAATGELF